These T cell receptor beta chains were read from a single sample in a study of siplizumab effects on memory and regulatory T cells. TCRdb's copy holds only in-frame clones and misses some; the assay was immunoSEQ multiplex PCR. The sample shows roughly 100,000 clones, roughly 90% of them seen only once. The sequencing sample was made of CD4+ T cells sorted from blood. These receptor sequences come from a human donor in good health. Both conserved end residues are part of each CDR3. D genes are given only for firm matches. Size is stated for part of the rows, as once, few or many counts, or as a class when the clone is expanded.

clone_size,j_call,d_call,v_call,cdr3_nt,cdr3_aa
once,TRBJ1-1,.,TRBV10-2,TGCGCCAGCTCCCTAAACAGGGTGAACACTGAAGCTTTCTTT,CASSLNRVNTEAFF
.,TRBJ2-3,.,TRBV6-4,TGTGCCAGCAGTGGAGCGCCACGGGGTACGCAGTATTTT,CASSGAPRGTQYF
.,TRBJ1-1,TRBD1,TRBV18,TGTGCCAGCTCAGCAGACAGGGCCACTGAAGCTTTCTTT,CASSADRATEAFF
few,TRBJ2-3,TRBD2,TRBV4-1,TGCGCCAGCAGCCAAGGGGCTAGCGGGATCACTGCCACAGATACGCAGTATTTT,CASSQGASGITATDTQYF
.,TRBJ2-5,.,TRBV9,TGTGCCAGCAGCCCCTCAGGGGTTACCGTCCAAGAGACCCAGTACTTC,CASSPSGVTVQETQYF
.,TRBJ1-1,.,TRBV10-1,TGCGCCAGCCGACGGAGGATGAACACTGAAGCTTTCTTT,CASRRRMNTEAFF
.,TRBJ1-1,.,TRBV7-2,TGTGCCAGCAGCCCCCTCCCCCTTATGAACACTGAAGCTTTCTTT,CASSPLPLMNTEAFF
.,TRBJ2-7,TRBD1,TRBV28,TGTGCCAGCACCACCCGGACAGGGCCGGACTACGAGCAGTACTTC,CASTTRTGPDYEQYF
.,TRBJ2-3,TRBD1,TRBV6-5,TGTGCCAGCAGTTACGGGGACAGCTTGCAGTATTTT,CASSYGDSLQYF
.,TRBJ1-2,.,TRBV5-6,TGTGCCAGCAGCCCTTGGTCAGCGAATGGCTACACCTTC,CASSPWSANGYTF
.,TRBJ2-7,.,TRBV19,TGTGCCAGTAGTATAGCCCCAGGCCTCTCCTACGAGCAGTACTTC,CASSIAPGLSYEQYF
.,TRBJ2-1,TRBD2,TRBV5-1,TGCGCCAGCAGCTTGGGCGGGGGAAGGGCCTACAATGAGCAGTTCTTC,CASSLGGGRAYNEQFF
.,TRBJ1-1,TRBD1,TRBV5-1,TGCGCCAGCAGACAGGGGACAGGGAACACTGAAGCTTTCTTT,CASRQGTGNTEAFF
.,TRBJ1-2,.,TRBV9,TGTGCCAGCAGCGTAGGGTTAACAGACTATGGCTACACCTTC,CASSVGLTDYGYTF
.,TRBJ1-2,.,TRBV7-2,TGTGCCAGCAGCTTATTGGGACCGGGAGGGGGAGGCTACACCTTC,CASSLLGPGGGGYTF
.,TRBJ2-3,.,TRBV6-5,TGTGCCACCGCGGACCCCCCAGATACGCAGTATTTT,CATADPPDTQYF
.,TRBJ2-5,TRBD2,TRBV5-6,TGTGCCAGCAGCTTGGGCTTAGCGGGAGTTCTGGGGACCCAGTACTTC,CASSLGLAGVLGTQYF
once,TRBJ1-5,.,TRBV5-1,TGCGCCAGCAGCCTGGGGCCAGGGAACCAGCCCCAGCATTTT,CASSLGPGNQPQHF
.,TRBJ2-6,TRBD1,TRBV5-1,TGCGCCAGCAGCAGGACAGGGGCTGGGGCCAACGTCCTGACTTTC,CASSRTGAGANVLTF
.,TRBJ1-2,.,TRBV27,TGTGCCAGCGCCCCCCGCCCAATCGGCGGCTACACCTTC,CASAPRPIGGYTF
.,TRBJ2-6,.,TRBV5-1,TGCGCCAGCAGATTCAGCTTCTCTGGGGTTGGGAAATCTGGGGCCAACGTCCTGACTTTC,CASRFSFSGVGKSGANVLTF
.,TRBJ2-1,.,TRBV19,TGTGCCAGTAGTATCAAGAGAGACAATGAGCAGTTCTTC,CASSIKRDNEQFF
.,TRBJ2-7,.,TRBV18,TGTGCCAGCTCACCGAATACCCGAGGTTACGAGCAGTACTTC,CASSPNTRGYEQYF
once,TRBJ1-4,.,TRBV5-4,TGTGCCAGCAGCTTAACTGGGGGGCATTATGAAAAACTGTTTTTT,CASSLTGGHYEKLFF
few,TRBJ1-1,.,TRBV20-1,TGCTCAAGCCCGCTGAACACTGAAGCTTTCTTT,CSSPLNTEAFF
.,TRBJ2-1,.,TRBV7-9,TGTGCCAGCAGCTTATGGAGCTCCTACAATGAGCAGTTCTTC,CASSLWSSYNEQFF
.,TRBJ2-1,TRBD2,TRBV18,TGTGCCAGCTCACCGCTAGCGGTCCCTGGGGATGAGCAGTTCTTC,CASSPLAVPGDEQFF
.,TRBJ2-7,TRBD2,TRBV18,TGTGCCAGCTCACCGCAGAGGTCTAGCGGTTCAGGCCACGAGCAGTACTTC,CASSPQRSSGSGHEQYF
.,TRBJ2-5,.,TRBV11-3,TGTGCCAGCAGCATTGGACAGCAAGAGACCCAGTACTTC,CASSIGQQETQYF
.,TRBJ2-3,TRBD1,TRBV19,TGTGCCAGTAGTATCTTCCGGGACAGGGGAGCAGATACGCAGTATTTT,CASSIFRDRGADTQYF
.,TRBJ2-6,.,TRBV18,TGTGCCAGTACAGGTATCTCTGGGGCCAACGTCCTGACTTTC,CASTGISGANVLTF
.,TRBJ2-1,TRBD2,TRBV18,TGTGCCAGCTCCCCCGCCGGGGGGTCCAATGAGCAGTTCTTC,CASSPAGGSNEQFF
.,TRBJ1-1,.,TRBV27,TGTGCCAGCAGTTTCTCGGGACTCAAAAACAGTGAAGCTTTCTTT,CASSFSGLKNSEAFF
once,TRBJ1-1,.,TRBV19,TGTGCCAGTAGTATTTCGGGGAAGGACACTGAAGCTTTCTTT,CASSISGKDTEAFF
.,TRBJ1-1,.,TRBV4-1,TGCGCCAGCAGCCAAGCCCCGTCCCCGGGGGCTTTCTTT,CASSQAPSPGAFF
once,TRBJ1-2,.,TRBV18,TGTGCCAGCTCACCACCCCGAGTAGGAGTAGTAAGTCCCCCTGGCTACACCTTC,CASSPPRVGVVSPPGYTF
.,TRBJ1-1,TRBD1,TRBV28,TGTGCCAGCACTACGACAGGGTGGACTGAAGCTTTCTTT,CASTTTGWTEAFF
.,TRBJ2-3,TRBD2,TRBV14,TGTGCCAGCAGCCAATACCGACTAGCGGGGGATACAGATACGCAGTATTTT,CASSQYRLAGDTDTQYF
.,TRBJ2-4,.,TRBV30,TGTGCCTGGAGTGGCTCGGGAGCCGGAAACATTCAGTACTTC,CAWSGSGAGNIQYF
.,TRBJ1-5,TRBD1,TRBV28,TGTGCCAGCAGGCTGTCACAGGGGACCTATCAGCCCCAGCATTTT,CASRLSQGTYQPQHF
.,TRBJ2-3,TRBD2,TRBV14,TGTGCCAGCAGCCAACTCGGGAGGGGATATCAACCACACACCGATACGCAGTATTTT,CASSQLGRGYQPHTDTQYF
.,TRBJ2-7,TRBD1,TRBV28,TGTGCCAGCAGTTCCTCTTCGACAGGGCTCCGTCAGCAGTACTTC,CASSSSSTGLRQQYF
.,TRBJ2-4,TRBD1,TRBV5-1,TGCGCCAGCAGCCCACCCCAGGGGGCGAACATTCAGTACTTC,CASSPPQGANIQYF
.,TRBJ1-1,.,TRBV5-6,TGTGCCAGCAGCTTGTCGACTGATAGGGGACGGCGTGAAGCTTTCTTT,CASSLSTDRGRREAFF
.,TRBJ1-3,.,TRBV30,TGTGCCTGGAGGGCCCAAAACACCATATATTTT,CAWRAQNTIYF
.,TRBJ2-7,TRBD2,TRBV6-5,TGTGCCAGCGTTAGACTAGCGGGAGGGCTGAACGAGCAGTACTTC,CASVRLAGGLNEQYF
.,TRBJ1-2,.,TRBV28,TGTGCCAGCAGATCTCCACAGGGTTCCCTTTATGGCTACACCTTC,CASRSPQGSLYGYTF
once,TRBJ2-7,TRBD2,TRBV15,TGTGCCACCAGCGCCCGCCGTATAGCGGGAGCCTACGAGCAGTACTTC,CATSARRIAGAYEQYF
.,TRBJ2-1,TRBD2,TRBV10-3,TGTGCCATCAGGGCAAGCGGGAGTTTCAATGAGCAGTTCTTC,CAIRASGSFNEQFF
.,TRBJ1-2,.,TRBV5-6,TGTGCCAGCAGCAAGGGTTGGAACTATGGCTACACCTTC,CASSKGWNYGYTF
.,TRBJ2-7,.,TRBV27,TGTGCCAGCAGTGTCGAAGGCGAGCAGTACTTC,CASSVEGEQYF
.,TRBJ1-1,.,TRBV5-1,TGCGCCAGCAGAACGGGGCCCGACACTGAAGCTTTCTTT,CASRTGPDTEAFF
.,TRBJ1-6,.,TRBV28,TGTGCCAGCAGTTTTTTAAGGGAGAATTCACCCCTCCACTTT,CASSFLRENSPLHF
.,TRBJ2-3,TRBD1,TRBV9,TGTGCCAGCAGCGAGGGACAGGGGCAAATCGTCACGGATACGCAGTATTTT,CASSEGQGQIVTDTQYF